This T cell receptor beta chain was recovered during a study of technical replicates of blood from several donors. Trimming at V came to 2 bases and at J to 2 bases, leaving 3 bases not matched to a gene. Germline CDR1 reads SGHNT; CDR2 reads YYREEE (reference sequence). The CDR3 totals 14 residues. Libraries were prepared by immunoSEQ multiplex PCR; TCRdb keeps only in-frame clonotypes and omits some of them. Of about 83,000 clones in the sample, about 96% were seen once. This sequence was found in a human donor in good health. This rearrangement joins TRBV5-4 to TRBJ2-5, with 7 bases lining up with TRBD1. Material: T cells isolated from PBMCs. CDR3 bases: TGTGCCAGCAGCTTAAGCAGGGGGCAAGAGACCCAGTACTTC. Residues: CASSLSRGQETQYF.